What follows are 2 T cell receptor beta chains derived from one specimen sequenced in a study of tumor-infiltrating lymphocytes in primary liver carcinoma. Production of TCR beta cDNA used roughly 500 ng total RNA together with a constant-region primer. ARM-PCR, slightly modified, supplied the TCR beta libraries through three nested multiplex PCR rounds. Amplification in the first two PCR rounds was performed using TRBV1-TRBV30 forward primers and a C-beta reverse primer for 9 to 11 cycles each. TCRdb passed the multiplex PCR reads through MiXCR, listing each CDR3 protein once. The sample consists of fewer than 25,000 distinct CDR3 sequences, roughly three quarters of them appearing once. The roughly 17-31 mg bulk tissue piece was not sorted before simultaneous RNA and DNA extraction. The sample comprised liver tumor tissue from sampling region 1. Subset described: tumor region T1, superior pole. The receptors were sampled from a man between 40 and 49 years old with primary liver carcinoma and hepatitis B virus infection.

This clonotype was recorded at least ten times. The CDR3 does not end in the conserved phenylalanine or tryptophan, so this is likely a read error. The chain recombines TRBV14 with TRBJ2-3; TRBD2 agrees at 8 bases. This CDR3 region has 14 residues. J gave up 11 bases and V 4 bases, and 11 bases lay outside the gene matches. Germline V CDR1 and CDR2: SGHDN, FVKESK. The CDR3 sequence is CASSPVLGRAEQYL. CDR3 coding DNA: TGTGCCAGCAGCCCCGTTCTCGGGAGGGCCGAGCAGTATCTT.

For this clonotype: Germline and junction disagree at one end, which may indicate a read error. This chain links TRBV5-1 with TRBJ2-1; maybe TRBD2 (7 bases). The CDR3 has 18 amino acids. The germline gives CDR1 SGHRS, CDR2 YFSETQ. The DNA of the CDR3 is TGCGCCAGCAGCTCTACCGGACTAGGGGGAGCGGTGAACAATGAGCAGTTATTC. It codes for CASSSTGLGGAVNNEQLF.